This T cell receptor beta chain was captured in a study of Graves' ophthalmopathy and Graves' hyperthyroidism. Study-wide points: Blood was where most expanded thyroid clonotypes above 0.001 frequency also turned up.

Pregnancy or lactation, uncontrolled infections and other autoimmune diseases were grounds for excluding patients. Clinical symptoms and serum thyroxine were used for diagnosis; TRAb, thyroid ultrasound and orbital computed tomography were also relied on. Concerning this clonotype: The target antigen is unknown.

Germline values: CDR1 MNHNS, CDR2 SASEGT. V lost 2 bases, J lost 5 bases, and 2 bases stayed unmatched. This CDR3 has 14 residues. RNA served as the template for amplifying TCR beta CDR3 regions. HTBI primers served in a first-round RT-PCR, which a second-round multiplex PCR followed. TCRdb analysed the multiplex PCR reads with MiXCR anew, one entry per CDR3 protein. Altogether around 400,000 distinct CDR3 sequences are present, around 18% being singletons, with the ten largest covering about 1.4%. Sequenced: peripheral blood. The sequence was obtained from a woman aged 18-30 years with Graves' ophthalmopathy. The gene calls are TRBV6-1 and TRBJ1-1; 10 bases agree with TRBD1. The CDR3 DNA is TGTGCCAGCAGTGAACTGGACAGGGGGACTGAAGCTTTCTTT. This encodes CASSELDRGTEAFF.